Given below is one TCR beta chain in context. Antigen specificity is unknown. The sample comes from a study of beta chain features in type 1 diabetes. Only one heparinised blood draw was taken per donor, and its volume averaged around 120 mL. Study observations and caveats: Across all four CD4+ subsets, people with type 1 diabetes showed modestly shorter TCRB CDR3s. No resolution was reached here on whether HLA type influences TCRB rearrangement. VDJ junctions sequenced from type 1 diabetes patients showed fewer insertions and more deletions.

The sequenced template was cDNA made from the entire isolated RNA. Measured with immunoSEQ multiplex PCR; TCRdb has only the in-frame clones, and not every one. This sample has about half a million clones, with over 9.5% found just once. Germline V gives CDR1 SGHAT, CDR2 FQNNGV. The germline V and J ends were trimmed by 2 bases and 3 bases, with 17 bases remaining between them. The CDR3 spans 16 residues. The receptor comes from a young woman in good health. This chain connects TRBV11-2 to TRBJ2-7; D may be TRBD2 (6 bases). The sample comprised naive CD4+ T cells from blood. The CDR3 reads CASSLRTGTPDYEQYF. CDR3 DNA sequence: TGTGCCAGCAGCTTACGTACCGGGACTCCTGACTACGAGCAGTACTTC.